The clone carrying this T cell receptor beta chain was seen repeatedly, ten times or more. Its antigen is still unknown. The data were taken from a study of T cells in Graves' hyperthyroidism and ophthalmopathy. V lost 5 bases and J lost 4; bases outside the gene matches: 12. Germline V gives CDR1 DFQATT, CDR2 SNEGSKA (reference sequence). CDR3 length equals 15 residues. Study-wide results and caveats: Before onset, ophthalmopathy was predicted by the model a median approximately 6.7 months earlier. Through a model of 13 V-J features, ophthalmopathy was separated from stable hyperthyroidism.

Amplified TCR beta CDR3 regions derived from RNA transcripts. The HTBI set primed first-round TCR CDR3 RT-PCR. TCRdb re-called the multiplex PCR reads through MiXCR, storing one row per CDR3 protein. Of 300,000 to 500,000 distinct CDR3 sequences in the sample, about an eighth were seen once. The chain combines TRBV20-1 with TRBJ2-3, with TRBD1 matching 7 bases. Sequencing was carried out using blood. The TCR was taken from a man in his fifties with Graves' ophthalmopathy. CDR3 nucleotides: TGCAGTGCTGCTACCGGGACAGTCGGGGCAGATACGCAGTATTTT. Its translation is CSAATGTVGADTQYF.